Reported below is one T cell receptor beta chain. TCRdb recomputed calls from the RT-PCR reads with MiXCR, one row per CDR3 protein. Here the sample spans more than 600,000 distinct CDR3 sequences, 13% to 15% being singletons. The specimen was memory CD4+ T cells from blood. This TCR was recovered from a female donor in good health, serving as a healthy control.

CDR3 DNA sequence: TGTGCCAGCCTTTCTAGAGGGTCGGGATCCTACGAGCAGTACTTC. It is translated as CASLSRGSGSYEQYF. V and J are TRBV12-3 or TRBV12-4 and TRBJ2-7; a possible D gene is TRBD2 (5 bases). The ends were cut back, 8 bases at V and 1 base at J, with 18 bases in the middle. CDR3 length: 15 amino acids.